The rows below give T cell receptor beta chains drawn from one sample of a study of blood T cell repertoires in COVID-19. TCRdb's copy holds only in-frame clones and misses some; the assay was immunoSEQ multiplex PCR. This sample carries roughly 410,000 clones, about 87% of them seen once, and the ten largest clones take under 3%. Input material: peripheral blood. The receptors here all came from a woman aged 60 to 75 with COVID-19, enrolled during active disease. Both conserved end residues are part of each CDR3. Each record gives: D gene, J gene, clone size, V gene, CDR3 protein, CDR3 DNA. The D gene is left open where the match is weak. Clone size is shown for a subset of rows, as once, few, many or a class of expanded clone.

D: TRBD1; J: TRBJ1-2; size: -; V: TRBV3-1/TRBV3-2; CDR3: CASSHDRAPYGYTF; DNA: TGTGCCAGCAGCCACGACAGGGCTCCCTATGGCTACACCTTC
D: -; J: TRBJ1-4; size: -; V: TRBV27; CDR3: CASRYAGAHNEKLFF; DNA: TGTGCCAGCAGATACGCGGGGGCGCATAATGAAAAACTGTTTTTT
D: -; J: TRBJ2-5; size: -; V: TRBV21-1; CDR3: CASSIRETQYF; DNA: TGTGCCAGCAGCATTCGAGAGACCCAGTACTTC
D: -; J: TRBJ2-7; size: -; V: TRBV27; CDR3: CASSPRDSGVSEQYF; DNA: TGTGCCAGCAGTCCGCGGGACAGTGGAGTGTCAGAGCAGTACTTC
D: -; J: TRBJ1-1; size: once; V: TRBV7-3; CDR3: CASSQIPGTEAFF; DNA: TGTGCCAGCAGTCAGATCCCAGGCACTGAAGCTTTCTTT
D: -; J: TRBJ1-4; size: -; V: TRBV7-2; CDR3: CASSPQREKLFF; DNA: TGTGCCAGCAGCCCTCAGCGGGAAAAACTGTTTTTT
D: -; J: TRBJ1-6; size: once; V: TRBV19; CDR3: CASSPRSSYNSPLHF; DNA: TGTGCCAGTAGCCCCCGGTCTTCCTATAATTCACCCCTCCACTTT
D: -; J: TRBJ1-3; size: -; V: TRBV7-6; CDR3: CASSPTVSGNTIYF; DNA: TGTGCCAGCAGTCCGACAGTCTCTGGAAACACCATATATTTT
D: -; J: TRBJ2-7; size: -; V: TRBV2; CDR3: CASSADRNLYEQYF; DNA: TGTGCCAGCAGCGCCGACAGGAATCTCTACGAGCAGTACTTC
D: TRBD2; J: TRBJ2-7; size: once; V: TRBV30; CDR3: CAWSAGGYEQYF; DNA: TGTGCCTGGAGTGCGGGGGGGTACGAGCAGTACTTC
D: -; J: TRBJ1-6; size: once; V: TRBV1; CDR3: CTSSQPGQGSYNSPLHF; DNA: TGCACCAGCAGCCAACCGGGACAGGGTTCCTATAATTCACCCCTCCACTTT
D: TRBD1; J: TRBJ2-7; size: -; V: TRBV9; CDR3: CASSPRTGGAGQYF; DNA: TGTGCCAGCAGCCCTCGAACAGGGGGCGCAGGGCAGTACTTC
D: TRBD1; J: TRBJ2-4; size: -; V: TRBV6-5; CDR3: CASSPGTGDKNIQYF; DNA: TGTGCCAGCAGCCCCGGGACAGGGGACAAAAACATTCAGTACTTC
D: -; J: TRBJ1-1; size: few; V: TRBV4-1; CDR3: CASSQTPGGTEAFF; DNA: TGCGCCAGCAGCCAAACCCCCGGAGGCACTGAAGCTTTCTTT
D: -; J: TRBJ2-7; size: -; V: TRBV28; CDR3: CASSLSLYEQYF; DNA: TGTGCCAGCAGTTTATCCCTATACGAGCAGTACTTC
D: TRBD1; J: TRBJ2-1; size: -; V: TRBV29-1; CDR3: CSVEDRASYNEQFF; DNA: TGCAGCGTGGAGGACAGGGCATCCTACAATGAGCAGTTCTTC
D: TRBD2; J: TRBJ2-5; size: -; V: TRBV7-6; CDR3: CASSAGLAGGLRETQYF; DNA: TGTGCCAGCAGCGCGGGACTAGCGGGGGGGCTCAGAGAGACCCAGTACTTC
D: -; J: TRBJ1-6; size: -; V: TRBV3-1/TRBV3-2; CDR3: CASSYLTDSSYNSPLHF; DNA: TGTGCCAGCAGCTACCTGACAGATAGCTCCTATAATTCACCCCTCCACTTT
D: -; J: TRBJ2-5; size: once; V: TRBV5-1; CDR3: CASSLGDIQETQYF; DNA: TGCGCCAGCAGCTTGGGGGACATCCAAGAGACCCAGTACTTC
D: -; J: TRBJ1-1; size: -; V: TRBV20-1; CDR3: CSADRNTEAFF; DNA: TGCAGTGCTGACAGGAACACTGAAGCTTTCTTT